This T cell receptor (beta chain) was captured by sequencing in a study of blood T cell repertoires in COVID-19. Turning to the study itself: COVID-19 samples, acute and convalescent, were from the United States, Italy and Spain. The cDNA or gDNA used as material had been derived from T cells, B-cell-depleted T cells, or PBMCs.

The V end was cut by 2 bases, the J end by 6 bases, with 13 bases between. The CDR3 spans 15 residues. Germline CDR1 is LGHDT and CDR2 is YNNKEL (reference sequence). This study enrolled people aged roughly 18 to 100 from around 26 US geographic areas. Original methodology: Amplifying reference gene primers gave estimates of nucleated cell counts. Clones were read by immunoSEQ multiplex PCR, and TCRdb kept only the in-frame ones, dropping some. The V and J calls and clone size were taken over from that table, and D and trimming were inferred from the DNA. Of about 360,000 clones listed, about 90% are singletons.

The chain links TRBV3-1 (or the pseudogene TRBV3-2) to TRBJ2-2; D may be TRBD1 (6 bases). The source material was PBMCs or T cells enriched from blood (not recorded which). The sequence came from a man in his forties in a cohort exposed to, infected with or recovered from COVID-19 (not recorded which). The CDR3 nucleotides are TGTGCCAGCAGCCAACATGGCCAGGGGCCCGGGGAGCTGTTTTTT. Translation: CASSQHGQGPGELFF.